These T cell receptor beta chains were read from a single sample in a study of T cells in Graves' hyperthyroidism and ophthalmopathy. From the multiplex PCR reads, TCRdb called clonotypes with MiXCR, one entry per CDR3 protein. Among about 640,000 distinct CDR3 sequences, around 20% were seen once, and the ten largest hold roughly a third. The sample comprised blood. The source is a man aged 25 to 40 with Graves' ophthalmopathy. The CDR3 runs from the conserved cysteine through the conserved F or W. The D gene is left open where the match is weak. Part of the rows lack a size; the others show once, few, many or a class for expanded clones.

few	TRBV18	TRBJ1-5	-	CASSPGYNNQPQHF	TGTGCCAGCTCACCGGGATACAACAATCAGCCCCAGCATTTT
-	TRBV29-1	TRBJ2-1	-	CSVDGNEQFF	TGCAGCGTTGACGGTAATGAGCAGTTCTTC
-	TRBV7-2	TRBJ2-3	-	CASSLGVHTDTQYF	TGTGCCAGCAGCTTAGGCGTGCACACAGATACGCAGTATTTT
few	TRBV6-1	TRBJ2-7	TRBD1	CASSPSGQGHEQYF	TGTGCCAGCAGTCCTTCTGGACAGGGCCACGAGCAGTACTTC
-	TRBV5-1	TRBJ2-1	TRBD1	CASSLEGTGLSYNEQFF	TGCGCCAGCAGCTTGGAAGGGACAGGGTTATCCTACAATGAGCAGTTCTTC
-	TRBV3-1	TRBJ1-5	-	CASSRGPREDSNQPQHF	TGTGCCAGCAGCCGGGGACCGAGAGAAGATAGCAATCAGCCCCAGCATTTT
-	TRBV11-2	TRBJ2-1	-	CASSLASALGYNEQFF	TGTGCCAGCAGCTTAGCGTCGGCCTTGGGGTACAATGAGCAGTTCTTC
-	TRBV4-2	TRBJ1-1	-	CASSQDEGLNTEAFF	TGTGCCAGCAGCCAAGATGAAGGCCTGAACACTGAAGCTTTCTTT
many	TRBV11-2	TRBJ1-5	-	CASSQGPQGAGGQPQHF	TGTGCCAGCAGCCAGGGACCACAGGGAGCCGGCGGTCAGCCCCAGCATTTT
few	TRBV10-3	TRBJ2-5	-	CAISARETTQYF	TGTGCCATCAGTGCCAGGGAGACGACCCAGTACTTC
few	TRBV27	TRBJ2-1	TRBD1	CASSLSGQGIHNEQFF	TGTGCCAGCAGTTTATCGGGACAGGGGATACACAATGAGCAGTTCTTC
many	TRBV7-8	TRBJ1-6	TRBD1	CASSFSYRGNSPLHF	TGTGCCAGCAGCTTTTCATACAGGGGCAATTCACCCCTCCACTTT
few	TRBV20-1	TRBJ1-2	TRBD1	CSAITAGQGGNYGYTF	TGCAGTGCCATTACCGCTGGACAGGGGGGAAACTATGGCTACACCTTC
-	TRBV7-2	TRBJ2-6	-	CASSLRVSSGANVLTF	TGTGCCAGCAGCTTGCGGGTCTCCTCTGGGGCCAACGTCCTGACTTTC
once	TRBV5-6	TRBJ2-1	-	CASSPESDSCNEQFF	TGTGCCAGCAGTCCCGAATCGGACTCCTGCAATGAGCAGTTCTTC
many	TRBV3-1	TRBJ1-1	-	CASSHPGHMNTEAFF	TGTGCCAGCAGCCATCCGGGACATATGAACACTGAAGCTTTCTTT
-	TRBV6-6	TRBJ2-5	TRBD1	CVSSYSPGQGAQYF	TGTGTCAGCAGTTACTCCCCGGGACAGGGAGCCCAGTACTTC
few	TRBV20-1	TRBJ2-4	-	CSAPGPPAGIQYF	TGCAGTGCCCCGGGACCCCCGGCCGGGATTCAGTACTTC
many	TRBV5-1	TRBJ2-1	-	CASSWGAANNEQFF	TGCGCCAGCAGCTGGGGAGCGGCTAACAATGAGCAGTTCTTC
-	TRBV12-3/TRBV12-4	TRBJ1-1	-	CASRDGGNTEAFF	TGTGCCAGCCGGGATGGCGGGAACACTGAAGCTTTCTTT
-	TRBV5-4	TRBJ2-5	-	CASSFNSRETQYF	TGTGCCAGCAGCTTTAATTCCCGGGAGACCCAGTACTTC
once	TRBV10-3	TRBJ1-3	-	CAISPTGISGNTIYF	TGTGCCATCAGTCCCACAGGGATCTCTGGAAACACCATATATTTT
many	TRBV20-1	TRBJ2-3	-	CSLSRSPSGRVADTQYF	TGCAGTCTTAGTCGATCGCCTTCGGGAAGAGTGGCAGATACGCAGTATTTT
few	TRBV5-1	TRBJ2-1	TRBD2	CASSLVSGRAAGDEQFF	TGCGCCAGCAGCTTGGTGAGCGGGAGGGCCGCGGGGGATGAGCAGTTCTTC
few	TRBV4-1	TRBJ2-7	-	CASSPTSRGVEQYF	TGCGCCAGCAGCCCGACTAGCAGGGGTGTCGAGCAGTACTTC
few	TRBV6-2/TRBV6-3	TRBJ1-3	-	CASRPTDGLSGNTIYF	TGTGCCAGCAGGCCAACGGACGGACTCTCTGGAAACACCATATATTTT
few	TRBV9	TRBJ2-7	-	CASSVGFQSLTYEQYF	TGTGCCAGCAGCGTAGGGTTCCAGTCCCTGACCTACGAGCAGTACTTC
many	TRBV12-3/TRBV12-4	TRBJ1-5	TRBD1	CASSFGQGVSNQPQHF	TGTGCCAGCAGTTTCGGACAGGGGGTTAGCAATCAGCCCCAGCATTTT
-	TRBV20-1	TRBJ2-1	TRBD2	CSATKREEAYNEQFF	TGCAGTGCTACCAAGCGGGAGGAGGCCTACAATGAGCAGTTCTTC
-	TRBV13	TRBJ1-1	-	CASSLRWNEAFF	TGTGCCAGCAGCTTAAGGTGGAATGAAGCTTTCTTT
few	TRBV19	TRBJ2-3	-	CASSMGPPDTQYF	TGTGCCAGTAGTATGGGACCCCCAGATACGCAGTATTTT
many	TRBV6-1	TRBJ2-7	-	CASSEGDSYEQYF	TGTGCCAGCAGTGAAGGTGATTCCTACGAGCAGTACTTC
-	TRBV6-2/TRBV6-3	TRBJ2-7	-	CASTLGQLTYEQYF	TGTGCCAGCACCTTAGGACAGCTGACCTACGAGCAGTACTTC
-	TRBV28	TRBJ2-2	TRBD1	CASSSVPGQGTGELFF	TGTGCCAGCAGTTCCGTCCCGGGACAGGGGACCGGGGAGCTGTTTTTT
few	TRBV7-9	TRBJ1-2	TRBD1	CASSPGQGARGVDGGYTF	TGTGCCAGCAGCCCAGGACAGGGGGCGCGTGGGGTTGATGGTGGCTACACCTTC
-	TRBV11-2	TRBJ2-7	TRBD2	CASSLDITSGTRGEQYF	TGTGCCAGCAGCTTAGATATTACTAGCGGGACTAGAGGCGAGCAGTACTTC
-	TRBV20-1	TRBJ2-3	TRBD1	CSAKSRRQGVDTQYF	TGCAGTGCTAAAAGCCGAAGACAGGGGGTAGATACGCAGTATTTT
few	TRBV20-1	TRBJ1-2	-	CSAREGSYGYTF	TGCAGTGCCAGGGAGGGTAGCTATGGCTACACCTTC
-	TRBV19	TRBJ1-3	-	CASSVQRSGNTIYF	TGTGCCAGTAGTGTACAACGCTCTGGAAACACCATATATTTT
few	TRBV2	TRBJ1-5	-	CASSDRDQPQHF	TGTGCCAGCAGTGACAGGGATCAGCCCCAGCATTTT
few	TRBV7-9	TRBJ2-1	-	CASSPEGNEQFF	TGTGCCAGCAGTCCTGAGGGGAATGAGCAGTTCTTC
-	TRBV30	TRBJ2-3	-	CAWSPTSSRDDTQYF	TGTGCCTGGAGCCCGACAAGTTCGCGAGATGATACGCAGTATTTT
many	TRBV14	TRBJ1-4	-	CASSQDRPGLENEKLFF	TGTGCCAGCAGCCAAGATCGCCCAGGGCTGGAAAATGAAAAACTGTTTTTT
many	TRBV2	TRBJ1-5	-	CASSELQGLGQPQHF	TGTGCCAGCAGTGAATTACAGGGACTGGGGCAGCCCCAGCATTTT
many	TRBV4-2	TRBJ1-1	TRBD1	CASSPRQGALNTEAFF	TGTGCCAGCAGCCCGAGACAGGGGGCTTTGAACACTGAAGCTTTCTTT
many	TRBV5-1	TRBJ1-1	TRBD1	CASSLGTGNTEAFF	TGTGCCAGCAGCCTAGGGACAGGCAACACTGAAGCTTTCTTT
-	TRBV20-1	TRBJ2-3	-	CSARDVVIGDTQYF	TGCAGTGCTAGAGATGTCGTAATAGGAGATACGCAGTATTTT
few	TRBV3-1	TRBJ2-7	-	CASSLRRGIEQYF	TGTGCCAGCAGCTTAAGACGGGGGATCGAGCAGTACTTC
few	TRBV10-2	TRBJ2-1	-	CAVAESGVNEQFF	TGCGCAGTAGCGGAGTCGGGGGTCAATGAGCAGTTCTTC
-	TRBV28	TRBJ2-1	TRBD2	CAIRRQAGSYNEQFF	TGTGCCATAAGAAGGCAAGCGGGGTCCTACAATGAGCAGTTCTTC
few	TRBV28	TRBJ2-7	TRBD1	CASSGWDSDIYEQYF	TGTGCCAGCAGTGGGTGGGACAGCGACATCTACGAGCAGTACTTC
-	TRBV2	TRBJ2-7	-	CASSYQGSIAYEQCF	TGTGCCAGCAGCTACCAGGGGTCTATCGCCTACGAGCAGTGCTTC
many	TRBV6-1	TRBJ1-2	TRBD1	CASSTPRTGDYGYTF	TGTGCCAGCAGTACACCTCGGACAGGGGACTATGGCTACACCTTC
-	TRBV28	TRBJ2-7	TRBD1	CASSLAGTGKYLEQYF	TGTGCCAGCAGTTTAGCGGGGACAGGGAAATATCTCGAGCAGTACTTC
-	TRBV12-3/TRBV12-4	TRBJ2-7	-	CASSLALSPAEQYF	TGTGCCAGCAGTTTAGCGCTTTCGCCAGCCGAGCAGTACTTC
many	TRBV6-1	TRBJ1-1	TRBD1	CASRGTVEAFF	TGTGCCAGCAGAGGGACAGTTGAAGCTTTCTTT
-	TRBV6-1	TRBJ2-1	TRBD2	CASSITSGRNNEQFF	TGTGCCAGCAGTATAACTAGCGGGAGGAATAATGAGCAGTTCTTC
few	TRBV6-2/TRBV6-3	TRBJ2-3	-	CASSHLTDTDTQYF	TGTGCCAGCAGTCACCTGACAGACACAGATACGCAGTATTTT
few	TRBV13	TRBJ2-1	TRBD2	CASSLGPGSGRAGEQFF	TGTGCCAGCAGCTTAGGACCAGGGAGCGGGAGGGCCGGTGAGCAGTTCTTC